One T cell receptor (beta chain) is described in this entry. Its antigen remains unidentified. CDR3 length: 13 residues. Germline CDR1 is GTSNPN and CDR2 is SVGIG (reference sequence). V was pared by 8 bases and J by 4 bases, with 16 bases between. PCR was performed using 60 Vbeta and 13 Jbeta primers. The data were produced by immunoSEQ multiplex PCR, yet TCRdb's version contains in-frame clones alone and is incomplete. The sample has 120,000 or so clones, around 78% seen once. This sample was included in a study of cytomegalovirus exposure and HLA in healthy donors. Whole-study findings and limits: TCR beta sequences reportedly predicted most subjects' HLA-A and HLA-B alleles accurately. Later on, a genetic analysis was performed. It linked a missense variant in DCLRE1C with V- and J-gene trimming of TCR beta. In a later analysis, across HLA loci, associated TCR counts were highest for DRB1, lowest for HLA-C. Beyond CMV serostatus, there was no information to go on about immune exposure.

Sequencing used PBMCs. The rearrangement links TRBV30 to TRBJ2-3, with D possibly TRBD1 on 7 matching bases. The TCR was taken from a man younger than 35 in good health and CMV-seropositive. The CDR3 bases are TGTGCCCACTCAGGGGGGCCATCAGATACGCAGTATTTT. Protein: CAHSGGPSDTQYF. Drawing the rest from reference TRBV30 and TRBJ2-3, the complete variable domain is SQTIHQWPATLVQPVGSPLSLECTVEGTSNPNLYWYRQAAGRGLQLLFYSVGIGQISSEVPQNLSASRPQDRQFILSSKKLLLSDSGFYLCAHSGGPSDTQYFGPGTRLTVL.